The source of this T cell receptor (beta chain) is a study of neoadjuvant anti-PD-1 for oral cavity cancer. Study background: Nivolumab at 3 mg/kg was mostly given biweekly, three to four doses, pre-surgery. Study-wide results and limits: PBMC Gini-index clonality exceeded responders' in non-responders post-nivolumab.

The time point is: after neoadjuvant nivolumab, at surgical resection. PBMCs were not maintained or expanded in culture before analysis. Blood libraries mostly used roughly 500 ng genomic DNA, six replicates each. Sequenced by immunoSEQ multiplex PCR; TCRdb stores in-frame clones only, minus some. The sample lists just over 65,000 clones, roughly 85% occurring once. As regards this clone: What it binds is not known.

The junction had 6 bases not matched to a gene; V was cut back by 2 bases and J by 7 bases. The CDR3 length is 15 residues. Germline V gene lookup returns CDR1 SGHNT and CDR2 YENEEA. The sample in question was PBMCs, obtained after nivolumab (anti-PD-1) treatment. The sequence derives from a person between 40 and 80 years old with oral cavity squamous cell carcinoma. V gene TRBV11-3 combines with J gene TRBJ2-1, with 9 bases that match TRBD1. The CDR3 here is CASSLSGTGTNEQFF. CDR3 in DNA: TGTGCCAGCAGCTTATCCGGGACAGGGACTAATGAGCAGTTCTTC.